The T cell receptor (beta chain) under discussion was sequenced for a study of hypomethylating agent response in myelodysplastic syndrome. As for the study in general: About six patients responded with complete response or hematologic improvement; a few did not. Response meant complete response or hematologic improvement; all other patients were non-responders.

V was shortened by 0 bases and J by 3 bases, with 9 bases between the two germline ends. This CDR3 comprises 14 residues. Germline V gene lookup returns CDR1 LNHNV and CDR2 YYDKDF (reference sequence). This clone was recorded a few times. Its antigen is unidentified. General study points: Novel MDS antigen recognition by shared GLIPH2 clusters is possible but unvalidated.

TCRdb's table, derived via immunoSEQ multiplex PCR, lists solely in-frame clones and lacks some. The table includes roughly 9,800 clones, approximately 83% detected once. The clonotype was recovered from a human donor with myelodysplastic syndrome. The sample was bone marrow, taken before or after starting hypomethylating agent treatment for myelodysplastic syndrome (not recorded which). This sequence joins TRBV15 and TRBJ2-7, with D possibly being TRBD1 (6 bases). The CDR3 protein is CATSRDRGLYEQYF. Written as DNA, the CDR3 is TGTGCCACCAGCAGAGACAGGGGCCTCTACGAGCAGTACTTC.